Below, 26 T cell receptor beta chains from the same sample are listed, as sequenced in a study of cytotoxic CD8 clonotypes in ibrutinib-treated CLL. Assay: immunoSEQ multiplex PCR; the TCRdb copy retains only in-frame clones and omits some. In the table there are over 120,000 clones, approximately 80% of which are singletons. This material consisted of PBMCs, taken after 36 months of ibrutinib treatment. These receptors came from a human donor with chronic lymphocytic leukemia.

The gene calls are TRBV7-9 and TRBJ2-1; 9 bases match TRBD2. The length of the CDR3 is 16 residues. CDR1 SEHNR and CDR2 FQNEAQ come from the germline V gene (reference sequence). The ends lost 5 bases at V and 4 bases at J; junction bases unmatched: 9. In DNA, the CDR3 is TGTGCCAGCAGCACAATTCTAGCGGGGCTTTACAATGAGCAGTTCTTC. It encodes CASSTILAGLYNEQFF.

The chain uses TRBV4-2 and TRBJ2-3; maybe TRBD2 (6 bases). CDR1 and CDR2 from the germline V gene are LGHNA and YNFKEQ. Deletions cut 1 base from V and 4 bases from J, with 18 bases between. The CDR3 consists of 17 residues. The CDR3 coding sequence is TGTGCCAGCAGCCAAGCGCCGGGAGCCGACCTGGCAGATACGCAGTATTTT. Residues: CASSQAPGADLADTQYF.

Only a few counts were recorded for this clone. The chain links TRBV18 to TRBJ1-5; TRBD1 matches at 8 bases. The V and J ends lost 2 bases and 1 base, in that order; junction bases with no gene match: 1. Germline V gene data show CDR1 as KGHSH and CDR2 as LQKENI. This CDR3 has 15 residues. This CDR3 is CASSPGQGSNQPQHF. The CDR3 coding sequence is TGTGCCAGCTCACCAGGACAGGGAAGCAATCAGCCCCAGCATTTT.

This clone was seen a handful of times. The gene calls are TRBV15 and TRBJ2-1; TRBD2 is a possible D gene (6 bases). CDR1 and CDR2 from the germline V gene are LNHNV and YYDKDF (reference sequence). V dropped 6 bases and J dropped 4 bases, with 10 bases sitting between them. The CDR3 is 13 amino acids. CDR3 coding DNA: TGTGCCACCAGGTTGGGACTTTACAATGAGCAGTTCTTC. Translating it yields CATRLGLYNEQFF.

This clone was detected only once. The gene calls are TRBV19 and TRBJ2-2; unclear D gene. V was clipped by 6 bases and J by 3 bases, with 8 bases between them. Germline loops: CDR1 LNHDA, CDR2 SQIVND (reference sequence). This CDR3 is built from 13 residues. CDR3 in amino acids: CASSLRDTGELFF. CDR3 sequence (DNA): TGTGCCAGTAGCCTTAGGGACACCGGGGAGCTGTTTTTT.

The chain carries TRBV7-9 and TRBJ2-1, with TRBD2 matching over 7 bases. Germline values: CDR1 SEHNR, CDR2 FQNEAQ (reference sequence). The length of the CDR3 is 16 residues. Unmatched junction bases numbered 13, after V lost 2 bases and J lost 9 bases. The CDR3 coding sequence is TGTGCCAGCAGCTTATTCCCTAACGGGAGGAGGTCTGAGCAGTTCTTC. This sequence encodes CASSLFPNGRRSEQFF.

The J gene is TRBJ1-5, the V gene TRBV30; perhaps TRBD1 as D (5 bases). The CDR3 covers 13 residues. Germline V gene sequence: CDR1 GTSNPN, CDR2 SVGIG (reference sequence). The V end was cut by 2 bases, the J end by 2 bases, with 7 bases between. In DNA form, the CDR3 reads TGTGCCTGGAGTCAGGGTGGCAATCAGCCCCAGCATTTT. Encoded protein: CAWSQGGNQPQHF. Supplemented by reference TRBV30 and TRBJ1-5, the full variable domain reads SQTIHQWPATLVQPVGSPLSLECTVEGTSNPNLYWYRQAAGRGLQLLFYSVGIGQISSEVPQNLSASRPQDRQFILSSKKLLLSDSGFYLCAWSQGGNQPQHFGDGTRLSIL.

The chain couples TRBV6-1 to TRBJ2-7; 9 nucleotides align to TRBD1. Germline V lookup: CDR1 MNHNS, CDR2 SASEGT. This CDR3 is 12 amino acids long. The ends lost 7 bases at V and 12 bases at J; junction bases unmatched: 10. CDR3: CASKVPGQGPYF. The CDR3 bases are TGTGCCAGCAAAGTCCCGGGACAGGGACCGTACTTC.

The chain has TRBV4-1 and TRBJ2-3, with TRBD1 matching over 7 bases. The germline V gene has CDR1 MGHRA and CDR2 YSYEKL. The CDR3 runs to 15 residues. V was pared by 1 base and J by 3 bases, with 4 bases of the junction left unmatched. The chain's CDR3 is CASSQVQGDTDTQYF. The CDR3 nucleotides read TGCGCCAGCAGCCAAGTTCAGGGGGATACAGATACGCAGTATTTT.

The rearrangement uses TRBV5-1 and TRBJ2-7; 7 nucleotides match TRBD1. Germline trimming cut 4 bases from V and 3 bases from J; bases unmatched to any gene: 7. The CDR3 runs to 14 residues. CDR1 and CDR2 from the germline V gene are SGHRS and YFSETQ. CDR3 sequence: CASSRARGFYEQYF. Here the CDR3 DNA reads TGCGCCAGCAGCCGCGCCAGGGGGTTCTACGAGCAGTACTTC.

V is TRBV29-1 and J is TRBJ2-4; D is perhaps TRBD2 (5 bases). The CDR3 extends over 14 amino acids. V lost 0 bases and J 0 bases, leaving 6 bases between the germline ends. Germline loops: CDR1 SQVTM, CDR2 ANQGSEA. CDR3 residues: CSVEEGVAKNIQYF. As DNA, the CDR3 is TGCAGCGTTGAAGAGGGAGTAGCCAAAAACATTCAGTACTTC.

V is TRBV7-3 and J is TRBJ2-3; D may be TRBD2 (5 bases). Germline V lookup: CDR1 SGHTA, CDR2 FQGTGA. The CDR3 contains 16 residues. V gave up 2 bases and J gave up 0 bases, with 12 bases separating them. The CDR3: CASSLDRRASTDTQYF. CDR3 nucleotides: TGTGCCAGCAGCTTAGATCGGCGGGCTAGCACAGATACGCAGTATTTT.

In this sample, this clone turned up once. The chain couples TRBV7-6 to TRBJ2-7, with 7 bases fitting TRBD1. Germline CDR1 reads SGHVS; CDR2 reads FNYEAQ. Losses at the gene ends were 5 bases for V and 1 base for J; bases not matched to a gene: 11. The CDR3 sequence is 16 residues long. CDR3: CASSLRQGPPSYEQYF. CDR3 DNA sequence: TGTGCCAGCAGCCTGCGACAGGGACCTCCATCCTACGAGCAGTACTTC.

The chain combines TRBV5-4 with TRBJ2-3, with TRBD1 identical over 11 bases. The germline V gene encodes CDR1 SGHNT and CDR2 YYREEE (reference sequence). V was clipped by 4 bases and J by 3 bases; unmatched bases: 4. The CDR3 length is 15 residues. CDR3 in DNA: TGTGCCAGCAGCCAAGGACAGGGGGCTACAGATACGCAGTATTTT. Protein product: CASSQGQGATDTQYF.

The V and J genes are TRBV7-9 and TRBJ1-2, with a weak D call TRBD1 (6 bases). Germline V gene lookup returns CDR1 SEHNR and CDR2 FQNEAQ (reference sequence). This CDR3 is built from 13 residues. V gave up 4 bases and J gave up 7 bases, with 13 bases separating them. CDR3 in DNA: TGTGCCAGCAGCTCCTACAGGGTTCCTGGCTACACCTTC. This gives the protein CASSSYRVPGYTF.

The rearrangement uses TRBV5-5 and TRBJ2-7, with TRBD1 as a possible D gene (6 bases). In germline, CDR1 is SGHKS, CDR2 YYEKEE (reference sequence). The CDR3 is made up of 15 amino acids. V lost 5 bases and J lost 4, with 19 bases in between. The CDR3 DNA reads TGTGCCAGCAGACTGCGACCAACAGGGAGTTACGAGCAGTACTTC. This encodes CASRLRPTGSYEQYF.

The J gene is TRBJ2-7, the V gene TRBV9; the D gene is possibly TRBD2 (6 bases). Trimming pared 0 bases from V and 0 bases from J, leaving 10 bases between. CDR1 is SGDLS and CDR2 is YYNGEE in the germline V gene. The CDR3 spans 15 residues. In DNA, the CDR3 is TGTGCCAGCAGCGTAGCGGCGGGGAACTCCTACGAGCAGTACTTC. This translates into CASSVAAGNSYEQYF.

This sequence joins TRBV7-2 and TRBJ1-5; possibly TRBD1 for D (6 bases). The germline V and J ends were trimmed by 5 bases and 1 base, with 15 bases remaining between them. The V gene's germline CDR1 is SGHTA and CDR2 FQGNSA. CDR3 size: 16 residues. CDR3 sequence: CASSRSGTMSNQPQHF. CDR3 DNA: TGTGCCAGCAGCAGATCCGGGACAATGAGCAATCAGCCCCAGCATTTT.

The chain recombines TRBV18 with TRBJ2-1; D is perhaps TRBD1 or TRBD2 (5 bases each). The CDR3 runs to 18 residues. CDR1 and CDR2 from the germline V gene are KGHSH and LQKENI. Trimming pared 1 base from V and 6 bases from J, leaving 22 bases between. This CDR3 is CASSPQPTGGPLPNEQFF. The CDR3 DNA reads TGTGCCAGCTCACCACAGCCAACAGGAGGTCCCCTACCCAATGAGCAGTTCTTC.

The rearrangement joins TRBV19 to TRBJ2-4, with 9 bases aligning to TRBD1. V shed 4 bases and J 8 bases; nucleotides not matched to a gene: 3. The CDR3 has 13 amino acids. Germline V lookup: CDR1 LNHDA, CDR2 SQIVND (reference sequence). CDR3 region: CASSTRQGDIQYF. CDR3 sequence (DNA): TGTGCCAGTAGTACAAGACAGGGGGACATTCAGTACTTC.

V gene TRBV5-4 combines with J gene TRBJ2-5; no clear D. The V and J ends lost 2 bases and 4 bases respectively, with 18 bases between them. CDR1 is SGHNT and CDR2 is YYREEE in the germline V gene (reference sequence). The CDR3 length is 16 residues. The CDR3 coding sequence is TGTGCCAGCAGCTTCAACGTCGGGCCAAATCCAGAGACCCAGTACTTC. Translated: CASSFNVGPNPETQYF.

The chain combines TRBV6-5 with TRBJ2-7; 11 bases map to TRBD2. The CDR3 consists of 16 residues. Germline V gene lookup returns CDR1 MNHEY and CDR2 SVGAGI. Unmatched junction bases numbered 3, after V lost 0 bases and J lost 2 bases. The CDR3 DNA reads as TGTGCCAGCAGTTACTCACTAGCGGGAGTCCCCTACGAGCAGTACTTC. Translated: CASSYSLAGVPYEQYF.

This clone was found a few times. This chain uses TRBV11-2 with TRBJ2-3; 9 bases fit TRBD2. The germline gives CDR1 SGHAT, CDR2 FQNNGV. The CDR3 length is 16 residues. V lost 2 bases to trimming and J lost 4 bases; unmatched junction nucleotides: 7. CDR3 amino acids: CASSLNLAGEADTQYF. CDR3 coding DNA: TGTGCCAGCAGCTTAAATTTAGCGGGAGAGGCAGATACGCAGTATTTT.

For the CDR3, the DNA is TGCGCCAGCCGCATAGGAGCGGGAGTGGAGACCCAGTACTTC. Its protein is CASRIGAGVETQYF. The J gene is TRBJ2-5, the V gene TRBV5-1; 8 bases map to TRBD2. CDR1 and CDR2 (germline): SGHRS, YFSETQ. This CDR3 spans 14 amino acids. Losses at the gene ends were 7 bases for V and 5 bases for J; bases not matched to a gene: 10. Full variable domain (outside the CDR3, taken from reference TRBV5-1 and TRBJ2-5): KAGVTQTPRYLIKTRGQQVTLSCSPISGHRSVSWYQQTPGQGLQFLFEYFSETQRNKGNFPGRFSGRQFSNSRSEMNVSTLELGDSALYLCASRIGAGVETQYFGPGTRLLVL.

In its sample, this clone was seen a few times. The genes are TRBV16 and TRBJ2-7; D is undetermined. The CDR3 runs to 14 residues. Germline loops: CDR1 KGHSY, CDR2 FQNENV. V was shortened by 1 base and J by 3 bases, with 10 bases between the two germline ends. Here the CDR3 reads CASSQFTRDYEQYF. The CDR3 nucleotides are TGTGCCAGCAGCCAATTCACAAGAGACTACGAGCAGTACTTC.

This CDR3 reads CATSRPASSGTIGNQPQHF. The CDR3 bases are TGTGCCACCAGCAGACCGGCCTCTTCAGGGACGATCGGCAATCAGCCCCAGCATTTT. The chain recombines TRBV15 with TRBJ1-5; a weak D match, TRBD1 (5 bases). With 2 bases removed from V and 2 bases from J, the gap between germline ends came to 22 bases. This CDR3 region has 19 residues. Germline CDR1 reads LNHNV; CDR2 reads YYDKDF (reference sequence).